Listed here are 6 T cell receptor beta chains from one sample, sequenced in a study of breast tumors, draining lymph nodes, adjacent tissues. TCRdb itself ran the multiplex PCR reads through MiXCR, one entry per CDR3 protein. The sample has over 15,000 distinct CDR3 sequences, 55% to 75% seen once. The sample was tumor-adjacent breast tissue. The receptors derive from a female donor with breast cancer. Some clones in this sample may be carry-over from other donors' samples.

This chain connects TRBV19 to TRBJ2-7; TRBD2 agrees at 12 bases. The V and J ends lost 4 bases and 4 bases, in that order; junction bases with no gene match: 5. The CDR3 covers 15 residues. Per germline, CDR1 LNHDA and CDR2 SQIVND (reference sequence). The CDR3 here is CASSRTSGVHYEQYF. CDR3 DNA: TGTGCCAGTAGTAGGACTAGCGGGGTACATTACGAGCAGTACTTC.

In this sample, this clonotype is medium-sized. The V gene is TRBV2, the J gene TRBJ2-7; the match to TRBD1 covers 10 bases. The length of the CDR3 is 14 residues. V lost 6 bases to trimming and J lost 6 bases; unmatched junction nucleotides: 8. From germline, CDR1 is SNHLY and CDR2 FYNNEI. The CDR3 bases are TGTGCCAGCAGAACGGGACAGGGGTTCCCCGAGCAGTACTTC. It encodes CASRTGQGFPEQYF.

The CDR3 sequence: CASRGTASYEQYF. CDR3 DNA sequence: TGTGCCAGCAGAGGGACAGCCTCCTACGAGCAGTACTTC. V usage is TRBV6-2 or TRBV6-3 and J usage is TRBJ2-7; TRBD1 aligns across 7 bases. With V trimmed by 6 bases and J by 0 bases, 2 bases remained unmatched. The CDR3 sequence is 13 residues long. Germline CDR1 is MNHEY and CDR2 is SVGEGT.

Ten or more counts support this clonotype. The CDR3 bases are TGTGCCAGCAGCTTTGCCAGGGACTCTGGAAACACCATATATTTT. It yields the protein CASSFARDSGNTIYF. The chain has TRBV7-8 and TRBJ1-3; tentatively, D is TRBD1 (5 bases). V lost 3 bases and J 0 bases, leaving 9 bases between the germline ends. Germline-derived CDR1 and CDR2 are SGHVS and FQNEAQ. This CDR3 has 15 residues.

This clonotype qualifies as medium-sized. The chain recombines TRBV7-3 with TRBJ2-1, with D unresolved. Per germline, CDR1 SGHTA and CDR2 FQGTGA. V dropped 4 bases and J dropped 8 bases, with 12 bases sitting between them. The CDR3 has 13 residues. This CDR3 reads CASSYDTLDEQFF. In DNA form, the CDR3 reads TGTGCCAGCAGCTACGACACCTTGGATGAGCAGTTCTTC.

The rearrangement joins TRBV7-2 to TRBJ1-2, with D maybe TRBD1 (6 bases). The CDR3 totals 16 residues. Germline V gives CDR1 SGHTA, CDR2 FQGNSA. Trimming took 1 base from V and 2 from J, leaving 14 bases between them. CDR3 in amino acids: CASSLGSLTGNYGYTF. Written as DNA, the CDR3 is TGTGCCAGCAGCTTAGGATCCCTAACAGGGAACTATGGCTACACCTTC. The variable domain in full, with the rest retrieved from reference TRBV7-2 and TRBJ1-2, is GAGVSQSPSNKVTEKGKDVELRCDPISGHTALYWYRQSLGQGLEFLIYFQGNSAPDKSGLPSDRFSAERTGGSVSTLTIQRTQQEDSAVYLCASSLGSLTGNYGYTFGSGTRLTVV.